These T cell receptor beta chains were read from a single sample in a study of Graves' ophthalmopathy and Graves' hyperthyroidism. TCRdb processed the multiplex PCR reads anew with MiXCR; each CDR3 protein has one entry. The sample includes 650,000 to 800,000 distinct CDR3 sequences, approximately 39% of them seen just once. Input material: peripheral blood. These receptors were obtained from an adult man with Graves' ophthalmopathy. CDR3s leave out the opening cysteine and the closing phenylalanine or tryptophan.

v_gene: TRBV19
j_gene: TRBJ2-1
CDR3aa: ASSQHAPSYNEQF

v_gene: TRBV7-2
j_gene: TRBJ1-2
CDR3aa: AAGGGAYGYT

v_gene: TRBV6-6
j_gene: TRBJ1-5
CDR3aa: ASSYGGLSGNQPQH

v_gene: TRBV7-2
j_gene: TRBJ1-2
CDR3aa: ASSLDAGSDGYT

v_gene: TRBV7-9
j_gene: TRBJ2-2
CDR3aa: ASSKDRGTGELF

v_gene: TRBV14
j_gene: TRBJ1-6
CDR3aa: ASSHNSPLH

v_gene: TRBV5-4
j_gene: TRBJ1-2
CDR3aa: ATLDRRANYGYT

v_gene: TRBV25-1
j_gene: TRBJ2-5
CDR3aa: ASSAQGPTQY

v_gene: TRBV6-1
j_gene: TRBJ2-2
CDR3aa: ASSYTGGQGFGELF

v_gene: TRBV2
j_gene: TRBJ2-7
CDR3aa: ASEDWYYEQY

v_gene: TRBV29-1
j_gene: TRBJ1-3
CDR3aa: SVETRWGTSGNTIY

v_gene: TRBV7-9
j_gene: TRBJ2-5
CDR3aa: ASSLEWGAGETQY

v_gene: TRBV29-1
j_gene: TRBJ1-2
CDR3aa: SVELLTGDYGYT

v_gene: TRBV20-1
j_gene: TRBJ1-6
CDR3aa: SASARTGGNSPLH

v_gene: TRBV7-8
j_gene: TRBJ2-6
CDR3aa: ASSPGLAGAQGGANVLT

v_gene: TRBV14
j_gene: TRBJ1-1
CDR3aa: ASSRVGLGGTEAF

v_gene: TRBV29-1
j_gene: TRBJ1-1
CDR3aa: SSLRQGGNTEAF

v_gene: TRBV25-1
j_gene: TRBJ1-2
CDR3aa: ASSARDPLDGYT

v_gene: TRBV10-3
j_gene: TRBJ1-2
CDR3aa: AISERGTGVA

v_gene: TRBV19
j_gene: TRBJ1-3
CDR3aa: ASSIMLTGNTIY

v_gene: TRBV6-6
j_gene: TRBJ1-1
CDR3aa: ASSLGHPEAF

v_gene: TRBV10-3
j_gene: TRBJ1-5
CDR3aa: ASRPQGSGNQPQH

v_gene: TRBV7-9
j_gene: TRBJ1-3
CDR3aa: ASSQDPRSGNTIY

v_gene: TRBV7-9
j_gene: TRBJ1-1
CDR3aa: ASSQRTHMNTEAF

v_gene: TRBV20-1
j_gene: TRBJ1-1
CDR3aa: SASGGGGNTEAF

v_gene: TRBV12-3/TRBV12-4
j_gene: TRBJ2-7
CDR3aa: ASRSTDSYEQY

v_gene: TRBV30
j_gene: TRBJ1-6
CDR3aa: AWSGLRYNSPLH

v_gene: TRBV10-3
j_gene: TRBJ2-6
CDR3aa: AISGSDSISGANVLT

v_gene: TRBV3-1
j_gene: TRBJ2-7
CDR3aa: ASSQDGLGRYEQY

v_gene: TRBV10-3
j_gene: TRBJ2-2
CDR3aa: AISVVQGDTGELF

v_gene: TRBV7-8
j_gene: TRBJ2-5
CDR3aa: ASSSRGAGGKQETQY

v_gene: TRBV7-9
j_gene: TRBJ2-2
CDR3aa: ASSPIGPAAGVLF

v_gene: TRBV25-1
j_gene: TRBJ1-6
CDR3aa: ASSPVGNSPLH

v_gene: TRBV29-1
j_gene: TRBJ1-1
CDR3aa: SVEGLATGDRVLNTEAF

v_gene: TRBV10-3
j_gene: TRBJ2-6
CDR3aa: AISEGTGEGANVLT

v_gene: TRBV4-1
j_gene: TRBJ1-2
CDR3aa: ASSQGPGFNYGYT

v_gene: TRBV13
j_gene: TRBJ1-4
CDR3aa: ASRIRGRGVEKLF

v_gene: TRBV29-1
j_gene: TRBJ2-2
CDR3aa: SVRQDSNTGELF

v_gene: TRBV11-2
j_gene: TRBJ1-3
CDR3aa: ASNQGGANTIY

v_gene: TRBV25-1
j_gene: TRBJ1-6
CDR3aa: ASNPEGAYSPLH